A selection of T cell receptor beta chains follows, all from one sample in a study of blood T cells in healthy people across ages. Via MiXCR, TCRdb re-called the 5' RACE reads, giving one row per CDR3 protein. The table lists around 780,000 distinct CDR3 sequences, just over 55% of them singletons. The material sequenced was blood. These TCRs come from a middle-aged man in good health. Both conserved end residues are part of each CDR3. Fields, in order: J gene, V gene, clone size, D gene, CDR3 DNA, CDR3 protein. D genes are given only for firm matches. Some rows mark clone size as missing; the rest say once, few, many or name a class of expanded clone.

>TRBJ2-3|TRBV9|.|TRBD1
TGTGCCAGCAGCCATGGGACAGGGGGACCAGATACGCAGTATTTT
CASSHGTGGPDTQYF
>TRBJ2-3|TRBV9|.|.
TGTGCCAGCAGCGTACAGGCTAGCGTCACTAGCACAGATACGCAGTATTTT
CASSVQASVTSTDTQYF
>TRBJ2-7|TRBV6-5|.|TRBD1
TGTGCCAGCACCAACTTTGGGACAGGGCTTTCCTACGAGCAGTACTTC
CASTNFGTGLSYEQYF
>TRBJ1-1|TRBV4-2|.|.
TGTGCCAGCAGCCAAGGATTAGGCAACTCTGAAGCTTTCTTT
CASSQGLGNSEAFF
>TRBJ2-7|TRBV7-9|few|TRBD1
TGTGCCAGCAGTCCCGACAGGGGGCTCTGGGAGCAGTACTTC
CASSPDRGLWEQYF
>TRBJ2-5|TRBV4-1|few|.
TGCGCCAGCAGCCAAGAGAAGGGGACACTCCAAGAGACCCAGTACTTC
CASSQEKGTLQETQYF
>TRBJ2-5|TRBV7-2|.|TRBD1
TGTGCCAGCAGCTCCCCCGGAGAGGGGGCCCAAGAGACCCAGTACTTC
CASSSPGEGAQETQYF
>TRBJ2-1|TRBV9|.|.
TGTGCCAGCAGCGTAGGCAGCAATGAGCAGTTCTTC
CASSVGSNEQFF
>TRBJ2-3|TRBV6-5|few|.
TGTGCCAGCAGTTACTCGAGCGGCACAGATACGCAGTATTTT
CASSYSSGTDTQYF
>TRBJ1-2|TRBV20-1|.|.
TGCAGTGCTAGAGACCCGAGGGGAGGGTCCTATGGCTACACCTTC
CSARDPRGGSYGYTF
>TRBJ2-5|TRBV2|few|TRBD2
TGTGCCAGCAGTGGGGGACTAGCGGGAAAGGAGACCCAGTACTTC
CASSGGLAGKETQYF
>TRBJ2-5|TRBV15|few|TRBD2
TGTGCCACCAGCATTCGAGCGGGAGGCTACCAAGAGACCCAGTACTTC
CATSIRAGGYQETQYF
>TRBJ2-5|TRBV28|many|.
TGTGCCAGCAGCTCGGAGACCCAGTACTTC
CASSSETQYF
>TRBJ2-1|TRBV20-1|few|.
TGCAGTGCTAGAGAGTTTGGGAGATCCTACAATGAGCAGTTCTTC
CSAREFGRSYNEQFF
>TRBJ2-7|TRBV5-1|.|TRBD2
TGCGCCAGCAGCTTGCTAGCGGGAGACCCCGAGCAGTACTTC
CASSLLAGDPEQYF
>TRBJ2-5|TRBV25-1|.|.
TGTGCCAGCAGTGAATTAATAGGCGAAGCGGATCCGGTGGCCCAGTACTTC
CASSELIGEADPVAQYF
>TRBJ1-1|TRBV20-1|once|.
TGCAGTGCTAAAGACAGTAAGAACACTGAAGCTTTCTTT
CSAKDSKNTEAFF
>TRBJ1-2|TRBV2|few|.
TGTGCCAGCAAGTGGGCGGGGCAGCGGAAGATTCGGGACTATGGCTACACCTTC
CASKWAGQRKIRDYGYTF
>TRBJ1-1|TRBV4-2|.|TRBD1
TGTGCCAGCAGCCACCGGGACAGGGGGCTGAACACTGAAGCTTTCTTT
CASSHRDRGLNTEAFF
>TRBJ1-1|TRBV7-2|few|.
TGTGCCAGCAGCTTATTCACTGAAGCTTTCTTT
CASSLFTEAFF
>TRBJ2-7|TRBV20-1|.|.
TGCAGTGCCGTCGGGAAGGGGCTCTACGAGCAGTACTTC
CSAVGKGLYEQYF
>TRBJ2-5|TRBV20-1|.|.
TGCAGTGCTAGGAATGGGGGTCTTTCCCAAGAGACCCAGTACTTC
CSARNGGLSQETQYF
>TRBJ2-3|TRBV5-5|.|.
TGTGCCAGCAGCTCATGGGTCAGGGGGAGGGACGCAGATACGCAGTATTTT
CASSSWVRGRDADTQYF
>TRBJ2-7|TRBV6-2/TRBV6-3|.|.
TGTGCCAGCAGTTACCTTCCTTCCTACGAGCAGTACTTC
CASSYLPSYEQYF
>TRBJ1-5|TRBV18|.|.
TGTGCCAGCTCACCGCTTGGACAGTCCCCGATCCAGCCCCAGCATTTT
CASSPLGQSPIQPQHF
>TRBJ2-7|TRBV11-3|.|TRBD1
TGTGCCAGCAGCCGAACGAGGGACAGGACCTACGAGCAGTACTTC
CASSRTRDRTYEQYF
>TRBJ1-2|TRBV7-9|.|TRBD1
TGTGCCAGCAGACACTATACACAGGGGAAGGACTATGGCTACACCTTC
CASRHYTQGKDYGYTF
>TRBJ2-3|TRBV5-1|.|.
TGCGCCAGCGGACCGATGGGGGGCACAGATACGCAGTATTTT
CASGPMGGTDTQYF
>TRBJ1-2|TRBV3-1|.|TRBD1
TGTGCCCGCAGCCGAGGGGACAGGGGAGGCTACACCTTC
CARSRGDRGGYTF
>TRBJ2-1|TRBV5-1|few|TRBD2
TGCGCCAGCAGCTCTAGCGGGGGGGCCTATGAGCAGTTCTTC
CASSSSGGAYEQFF
>TRBJ2-7|TRBV5-1|many|TRBD1
TGCGCCAGCAGCTTCCGGGACAGGGGGCGCGGGGTCCCCTACGAGCAGTACTTC
CASSFRDRGRGVPYEQYF
>TRBJ1-4|TRBV15|.|TRBD1
TGTGCCACCACGCCCGGGACAGGGGATTCTGAAAAACTGTTTTTT
CATTPGTGDSEKLFF
>TRBJ2-4|TRBV11-2|.|.
TGTGCCAGCAGCTACGGGCCACGGGGAGCCAAAAACATTCAGTACTTC
CASSYGPRGAKNIQYF
>TRBJ2-4|TRBV2|few|.
TGTGCCAGCGTGGGGTCTGGGGCGAATTGGGGAAACATTCAGTACTTC
CASVGSGANWGNIQYF
>TRBJ1-2|TRBV12-3/TRBV12-4|many|.
TGTGCCAGCAGTTTACGGTCTATAAACTATGGCTACACCTTC
CASSLRSINYGYTF
>TRBJ1-4|TRBV2|.|.
TGTGCCAGCAGTGAGGGAGTGGCTAATGAAAAACTGTTTTTT
CASSEGVANEKLFF
>TRBJ2-1|TRBV2|.|TRBD2
TGTGCCAGCAGTGGGCTAGCGGGAATTGGAGAGCAGTTCTTC
CASSGLAGIGEQFF
>TRBJ2-3|TRBV20-1|many|.
TGCAGTGCTGAGACAGGTCTTACGGTAGATACGCAGTATTTT
CSAETGLTVDTQYF
>TRBJ2-2|TRBV12-3/TRBV12-4|.|.
TGTGCCAGCACGAGGACAAGGGTAACCGGGGAGCTGTTTTTT
CASTRTRVTGELFF
>TRBJ1-1|TRBV13|.|TRBD1
TGTGCCAGCAGCTGGGACAGGGACGCTGAAGCTTTCTTT
CASSWDRDAEAFF
>TRBJ2-7|TRBV24-1|.|.
TGTGCCACCAGTGAACCGGGACCATACCTGGAAGAGCAGTACTTC
CATSEPGPYLEEQYF
>TRBJ2-6|TRBV7-3|.|.
TGTGCCAGCAGCTTATCAGGCCCCGTCGGGGCCAACGTCCTGACTTTC
CASSLSGPVGANVLTF
>TRBJ2-7|TRBV20-1|.|.
TGCAGTGCTGGAGAAAGCTCCTACGAGCAGTACTTC
CSAGESSYEQYF
>TRBJ1-2|TRBV2|.|.
TGTGCCAGCAGCTCTGACACCGCTGGCTATGGCTACACCTTC
CASSSDTAGYGYTF
>TRBJ2-7|TRBV20-1|.|TRBD1
TGCAGTGCTAGAGACCGGGACAGGGCCCTCCTAGACGAGCAGTACTTC
CSARDRDRALLDEQYF
>TRBJ1-1|TRBV9|.|.
TGTGCCAGCAGCGTAGAACAGGGACGCTTCGCTTTCTTT
CASSVEQGRFAFF
>TRBJ2-1|TRBV29-1|few|TRBD2
TGCAGCGTTGGCGATGGGGGGGGTCGGGGCTACAATGAGCAGTTCTTC
CSVGDGGGRGYNEQFF
>TRBJ1-1|TRBV5-1|.|.
TGCGCCAGCAGCTTGGGGACCATAAACACTGAAGCTTTCTTT
CASSLGTINTEAFF
>TRBJ2-7|TRBV10-3|.|.
TGTGCCATCAGTGAGTCCCCTGTACGTAGCTCCTACGAGCAGTACTTC
CAISESPVRSSYEQYF
>TRBJ2-7|TRBV12-3/TRBV12-4|once|TRBD1
TGTGCCACGGCCGGGACAGGGCGGGCCTACGAGCAGTACTTC
CATAGTGRAYEQYF
>TRBJ2-7|TRBV3-1|.|.
TGTGCCAGCAGCCAAGGGGGGGGCCCTCTCTACGAGCAGTACTTC
CASSQGGGPLYEQYF
>TRBJ2-3|TRBV29-1|.|TRBD2
TGCAGCGTTGACCGGGGGGACGACACCTCGATTAGCACAGATACGCAGTATTTT
CSVDRGDDTSISTDTQYF